This passage covers 14 T cell receptor beta chains from one sample sequenced in a study of shared clonotypes between healthy human individuals. Measured with immunoSEQ multiplex PCR; TCRdb has only the in-frame clones, and not every one. Of approximately 2.4 million clones listed, 90% to 97% were seen once; the top ten hold about 0.13%. The specimen sequenced was naive CD4+ T cells sorted from blood. Subset: CD45RA+ positively selected. These receptors came from a man aged 18 to 30 in good health.

In the case of this clone: The identical CDR3 is also encoded by other nucleotide sequences in the sample. The V and J genes are TRBV7-2 and TRBJ2-7; D uncertain. Trimming pared 2 bases from V and 2 bases from J, leaving 10 bases between. CDR3 length: 14 amino acids. In germline, CDR1 is SGHTA, CDR2 FQGNSA. CDR3 DNA: TGTGCCAGCAGCTTATCGGGCGGAGCCTACGAGCAGTACTTC. Its protein product is CASSLSGGAYEQYF.

This chain links TRBV5-6 with TRBJ1-2; 10 bases agree with TRBD1. Losses at the gene ends were 4 bases for V and 0 bases for J; bases not matched to a gene: 9. Germline CDR1 and CDR2: SGHDT and YYEEEE. This CDR3 is built from 17 residues. CDR3 loop: CASSTTTGTGANYGYTF. The CDR3 nucleotides are TGTGCCAGCAGCACGACCACCGGGACAGGGGCTAACTATGGCTACACCTTC.

The genes are TRBV6-6 and TRBJ2-7, with 8 bases lining up with TRBD1. V lost 1 base and J lost 2; bases outside the gene matches: 7. This CDR3 is 16 amino acids long. CDR1 is MNHNY and CDR2 is SVGAGI in the germline V gene (reference sequence). CDR3 DNA sequence: TGTGCCAGCAGTTACTGGTCAGGGGGCCAAACCTACGAGCAGTACTTC. Protein: CASSYWSGGQTYEQYF.

This chain uses TRBV5-4 with TRBJ2-7; D is perhaps TRBD1 or TRBD2 (5 bases each). Germline CDR1 reads SGHNT; CDR2 reads YYREEE (reference sequence). There are 15 residues in the CDR3. V was pared by 2 bases and J by 5 bases, with 17 bases between. The CDR3 loop is CASSFQGTPWDEQYF. The CDR3 nucleotides read TGTGCCAGCAGCTTCCAAGGGACCCCGTGGGACGAGCAGTACTTC. Full variable domain (missing parts from reference TRBV5-4 and TRBJ2-7): ETGVTQSPTHLIKTRGQQVTLRCSSQSGHNTVSWYQQALGQGPQFIFQYYREEENGRGNFPPRFSGLQFPNYSSELNVNALELDDSALYLCASSFQGTPWDEQYFGPGTRLTVT.

For this clone: This specimen includes other DNA sequences encoding the same CDR3. DNA for the CDR3: TGTGCCAGCAGCGTAGACCCGAGCTCCTACAATGAGCAGTTCTTC. Translation: CASSVDPSSYNEQFF. This chain joins TRBV9 and TRBJ2-1; D not resolved. Trimming took 0 bases from V and 0 from J, leaving 7 bases between them. Looked up from germline, CDR1 is SGDLS and CDR2 is YYNGEE. CDR3 size: 15 residues.

The chain links TRBV6-4 to TRBJ2-1, with 8 bases identical to TRBD2. Germline trimming cut 6 bases from V and 3 bases from J; bases unmatched to any gene: 7. CDR3 length: 15 amino acids. CDR1 and CDR2 (germline): MRHNA, SNTAGT. The DNA for the CDR3 is TGTGCCAGCAGCACTAGCGGCTTGAACTACAATGAGCAGTTCTTC. Encoded protein: CASSTSGLNYNEQFF.

This clone appeared once. The gene calls are TRBV4-1 and TRBJ2-5; unclear D gene. The CDR3 sequence is 14 residues long. Trimming took off 1 base at V and 3 bases at J, with 9 bases between the two ends. Germline V gene data show CDR1 as MGHRA and CDR2 as YSYEKL. CDR3 residues: CASSQAQRKETQYF. As DNA, the CDR3 is TGCGCCAGCAGCCAAGCGCAACGAAAAGAGACCCAGTACTTC.

The chain has TRBV6-6 and TRBJ1-5, with D perhaps matching TRBD1 (5 bases). Trimming removed 7 bases from V and 5 bases from J, with 15 bases in between. The V gene's germline CDR1 is MNHNY and CDR2 SVGAGI (reference sequence). This CDR3 comprises 14 residues. The CDR3 loop is CASTRQGWDQPQHF. The CDR3 DNA reads TGTGCCAGCACCCGGCAGGGTTGGGATCAGCCCCAGCATTTT.

A note on this clone: Other DNA sequences from this sample encode an identical CDR3 as well. The CDR3 sequence: CASSPKRGSYEQYF. CDR3 in DNA: TGTGCCAGCTCACCCAAGCGTGGGTCCTACGAGCAGTACTTC. The rearrangement links TRBV18 to TRBJ2-7; no clear D gene. The CDR3 consists of 14 residues. The V gene lost 3 bases and the J gene lost 1 base, with 10 bases spanning the gap. The germline CDR1 and CDR2 sequences are KGHSH and LQKENI. Full variable domain (remainder filled in from reference TRBV18 and TRBJ2-7): NAGVMQNPRHLVRRRGQEARLRCSPMKGHSHVYWYRQLPEEGLKFMVYLQKENIIDESGMPKERFSAEFPKEGPSILRIQQVVRGDSAAYFCASSPKRGSYEQYFGPGTRLTVT.

The V call is TRBV29-1, the J call TRBJ2-7; possibly TRBD1 for D (5 bases). Germline lookup yields CDR1 SQVTM and CDR2 ANQGSEA. Trimming stripped 7 bases from V and 6 bases from J, with 13 bases between. The CDR3 consists of 11 residues. The CDR3 spells CSAGQGLEQYF. The DNA of the CDR3 is TGCAGCGCTGGGCAGGGCCTCGAGCAGTACTTC.

The chain links TRBV5-1 to TRBJ1-5; D remains unclear. CDR1 and CDR2 from the germline V gene are SGHRS and YFSETQ. The length of the CDR3 is 15 residues. The ends were cut back, 0 bases at V and 7 bases at J, with 14 bases in the middle. Here the CDR3 DNA reads TGCGCCAGCAGCTTGGACGCAGGAGGCACCCAGCCCCAGCATTTT. It translates to CASSLDAGGTQPQHF.

This chain connects TRBV19 to TRBJ1-4; no definite D call. The ends were cut back, 3 bases at V and 1 base at J, with 9 bases in the middle. Germline-derived CDR1 and CDR2 are LNHDA and SQIVND (reference sequence). The CDR3 is 15 residues long. The CDR3 DNA reads TGTGCCAGTAGTATCATGGCAGGAACTAATGAAAAACTGTTTTTT. The encoded protein is CASSIMAGTNEKLFF.

This chain links TRBV4-1 with TRBJ1-1; no reliable D call. V was trimmed by 4 bases and J by 5 bases, leaving 32 bases between them. The CDR3 spans 20 residues. Per the germline V gene, CDR1 is MGHRA and CDR2 is YSYEKL. The CDR3 sequence is CASSRTRDTANDFGRTEAFF. CDR3 sequence (DNA): TGCGCCAGCAGCCGCACTCGTGACACCGCTAACGATTTTGGTAGAACTGAAGCTTTCTTT.

This clone was seen a single time. Here the CDR3 DNA reads TGTGCCAGCAGGTCCGGACAGGTTGTTAATGAAAAACTGTTTTTT. It codes for CASRSGQVVNEKLFF. The chain employs TRBV6-5 and TRBJ1-4; TRBD1 matches 7 bases. The CDR3 loop spans 15 amino acids. The V and J ends lost 6 bases and 4 bases, in that order; junction bases with no gene match: 8. The germline V gene has CDR1 MNHEY and CDR2 SVGAGI.